These T cell receptor beta chains were read from a single sample in a study of blood T cells in healthy people across ages. TCRdb reprocessed the 5' RACE reads with MiXCR, giving one entry per CDR3 protein. The sample includes over a million distinct CDR3 sequences, 59% of them seen just once. Source material: blood. The receptors here all came from a man between 18 and 29 years old in good health. CDR3s include the opening cysteine and the closing phenylalanine or tryptophan. The order of the fields is CDR3 length, V gene, J gene, clone size, D gene, CDR3 DNA, CDR3 protein. D genes are given only for firm matches. The size field is filled for only some rows; it gives once, few, many or a size class.

>15|TRBV20-1|TRBJ2-5|-|-
TGCAGTGCTAGAGATGGGACAGCGGGCAAAGAGACCCAGTACTTC
CSARDGTAGKETQYF
>19|TRBV4-3|TRBJ2-2|few|TRBD2
TGCGCCAGCAGCCAAGTGGGGACTAGCGGCGTATTGAGCACCGGGGAGCTGTTTTTT
CASSQVGTSGVLSTGELFF
>12|TRBV3-1|TRBJ2-1|-|-
TGTGCCAGCAGGGTTCAGGGCGGTGAGCAGTTCTTC
CASRVQGGEQFF
>14|TRBV7-9|TRBJ1-2|-|-
TGTGCCAGCAGTTTCGGACAGCTTCAGGGTGGCTACACCTTC
CASSFGQLQGGYTF
>18|TRBV20-1|TRBJ1-2|few|-
TGCAGTGCTAGAGAATTCTACAGGAGCCTCACGAATAACTATGGCTACACCTTC
CSAREFYRSLTNNYGYTF
>16|TRBV3-1|TRBJ2-3|-|-
TGTGCCAGCAGCTCCCAATGGCACCGGGGCGGGACCACGCAGTATTTT
CASSSQWHRGGTTQYF
>14|TRBV29-1|TRBJ2-6|-|-
TGCAGCGTTGCGAGGGGGTCTGGGGCCAGCGTCCTGACTTTC
CSVARGSGASVLTF
>12|TRBV29-1|TRBJ2-5|-|-
TGCAGCGTTGGAGACAGCTGGGAGACCCAGTACTTC
CSVGDSWETQYF
>15|TRBV19|TRBJ2-1|-|-
TGTGCCAGTAGTATAGGGAGGACCCCCTATAGTGAGCAGTTCTTC
CASSIGRTPYSEQFF
>13|TRBV20-1|TRBJ2-7|-|-
TGCAGTGCTAGCGTAGGGAGCTCCTACGAGCAGTACTTC
CSASVGSSYEQYF
>13|TRBV20-1|TRBJ2-1|-|TRBD1
TGCAGTCAAACCGGGACAGACTACAATGAGCAGTTCTTC
CSQTGTDYNEQFF
>16|TRBV7-9|TRBJ2-7|-|TRBD1
TGTGCCAGCAGCTTCCGAACCGGGACAGGGGGCTACGAGCAGTACTTC
CASSFRTGTGGYEQYF
>16|TRBV4-1|TRBJ1-3|once|-
TGCGCCAGCAGCCAAGAGACGGGATACTCTGGAAACACCATATATTTT
CASSQETGYSGNTIYF
>12|TRBV20-1|TRBJ2-5|-|-
TGCAGTGTAAGCAGTAACCAAGAGACCCAGTACTTC
CSVSSNQETQYF
>11|TRBV15|TRBJ2-1|-|-
TGTGCCACCAGCAGTCGGGTTGAGCAGTTCTTC
CATSSRVEQFF
>16|TRBV7-9|TRBJ1-6|once|TRBD1
TGTGCCAGCAGCTTCGTCAGGGGGCGCAGGAATTCACCCCTCCACTTT
CASSFVRGRRNSPLHF
>12|TRBV20-1|TRBJ1-1|once|-
TGCAGTGCTATTGAGGGGAACACTGAAGCTTTCTTT
CSAIEGNTEAFF
>16|TRBV7-2|TRBJ2-3|-|TRBD2
TGTGCCAGCAGCTTTTCAATAGCGGGGAGGGCAGATACGCAGTATTTT
CASSFSIAGRADTQYF
>16|TRBV28|TRBJ2-3|-|-
TGTGCCAGCAGTTTATGGAGGCAGCCCGGCCGAAATACGCAGTATTTT
CASSLWRQPGRNTQYF
>16|TRBV4-1|TRBJ2-7|-|-
TGCGCCAGCAGCCACCCACACCTCGGGGGCCCCTACGAGCAGTACTTC
CASSHPHLGGPYEQYF
>13|TRBV2|TRBJ2-3|-|-
TGTGCCTACAGAGAAGGTAGCACAGATACGCAGTATTTT
CAYREGSTDTQYF
>15|TRBV6-5|TRBJ2-3|-|-
TGTGCCAGCACCCCTCTGGCGGGTATTACGAATACGCAGTATTTT
CASTPLAGITNTQYF
>14|TRBV4-1|TRBJ2-7|-|-
TGCGCCAGCAGCCAGTTTTTCGGGAGTTACGAGCAGTACTTC
CASSQFFGSYEQYF
>14|TRBV6-2/TRBV6-3|TRBJ2-1|-|-
TGTGCCAGCAGTTTGAGTCGGGGTGGCAAAGAGCAGTTCTTC
CASSLSRGGKEQFF
>12|TRBV20-1|TRBJ2-7|few|-
TGCAGTGCTATTCCAGGGGTCTACGAGCAGTACTTC
CSAIPGVYEQYF
>13|TRBV4-1|TRBJ2-7|-|-
TGCGCCAGCAGCCAAGAGGGGAGTCACGAGCAGTACTTC
CASSQEGSHEQYF
>12|TRBV29-1|TRBJ2-4|-|-
TGCAGCTTCCGGGCCCTCAAAAACATTCAGTACTTC
CSFRALKNIQYF
>16|TRBV12-3/TRBV12-4|TRBJ2-5|-|-
TGTGCCAGCAGTTTAGTCGTCAGCAGGGGCCAAGAGACCCAGTACTTC
CASSLVVSRGQETQYF
>16|TRBV6-6|TRBJ1-2|-|-
TGTGCCAGCAGTTCGACCTTGGACAGACCACTGGATGGCTACACCTTC
CASSSTLDRPLDGYTF
>12|TRBV4-3|TRBJ2-5|-|-
TGCGCCAGCAGCCAAGATAAGGAGACCCAGTACTTC
CASSQDKETQYF
>16|TRBV12-3/TRBV12-4|TRBJ2-3|-|TRBD2
TGTGCCAGCAGTTTAAGGACTAGCGGTTACACAGATACGCAGTATTTT
CASSLRTSGYTDTQYF
>17|TRBV5-1|TRBJ1-2|-|TRBD1
TGCGCCAGCAGCTTGTTGTCGACAGGGGTCTCGATTGATGGCTACACCTTC
CASSLLSTGVSIDGYTF
>15|TRBV5-6|TRBJ2-1|-|TRBD2
TGTGCCAGCAGCTTTCGAGCGGGGTTTTCCCACGAGCAGTTCTTC
CASSFRAGFSHEQFF
>17|TRBV27|TRBJ2-7|few|-
TGTGCCAGCAGTTTAGCGGGAATGGGTATTCCCTCCTACGAGCAGTACTTC
CASSLAGMGIPSYEQYF
>11|TRBV20-1|TRBJ2-5|few|-
TGCAGTGCGAGCGAGGAAGAGACCCAGTACTTC
CSASEEETQYF
>13|TRBV4-1|TRBJ1-6|-|TRBD1
TGCGCCAGCAGCCAATTAACAGGGGACTCCCTCCACTTT
CASSQLTGDSLHF
>14|TRBV28|TRBJ2-3|-|-
TGTGCCAGCGCACGCGGGGTTTTCACAGATACGCAGTATTTT
CASARGVFTDTQYF
>17|TRBV29-1|TRBJ2-1|-|TRBD2
TGCAGCGTTGAAATCGTACCTAGCGGATACCCCTACAATGAGCAGTTCTTC
CSVEIVPSGYPYNEQFF
>13|TRBV20-1|TRBJ2-7|-|-
TGCAGTGCTAGAGATGGTTGGGAGAATGAGCAGTACTTC
CSARDGWENEQYF
>16|TRBV18|TRBJ2-7|-|-
TGTGCCAGCTCACCCTACCGGGACAAGTCCTCCTACGAGCAGTACTTC
CASSPYRDKSSYEQYF
>15|TRBV10-3|TRBJ2-1|-|TRBD2
TGTGCCATAGAGTCTAGCGGGGGGACATACAATGAGCAGTTCTTC
CAIESSGGTYNEQFF
>17|TRBV4-1|TRBJ2-7|-|-
TGCGCCAGCAGCCAAGAAGAGGGGGACCCGACCTACTACGAGCAGTACTTC
CASSQEEGDPTYYEQYF
>18|TRBV4-2|TRBJ2-2|-|-
TGTGCCAGCAGCCCACACCCGATGTGGGGGTGGGACACCGGGGAGCTGTTTTTT
CASSPHPMWGWDTGELFF
>15|TRBV4-1|TRBJ2-1|few|-
TGCGCCAGCAGCTACCCCGGGACCACCTACAATGAGCAGTTCTTC
CASSYPGTTYNEQFF
>14|TRBV28|TRBJ2-7|few|TRBD1
TGTGCCACCCAATTCGGGACAGGGGCCTACGAGCAGTACTTC
CATQFGTGAYEQYF
>17|TRBV5-1|TRBJ1-2|-|TRBD1
TGCGCCAGCAGCCTCATGGACAGGGGATCACCCTTCTATGGCTACACCTTC
CASSLMDRGSPFYGYTF
>17|TRBV28|TRBJ2-6|few|-
TGTGCCAGCAGCGTAGGGCGCCTCCGAAGTGGGGCCAACGTCCTGACTTTC
CASSVGRLRSGANVLTF
>15|TRBV7-2|TRBJ2-7|-|TRBD2
TGTGCCAGCAGCTTAGATGGGACTAGCGGGGTCGAGCAGTACTTC
CASSLDGTSGVEQYF